This section outlines one T cell receptor beta chain sequence together with its context. This entry is derived from a study of control samples from healthy donors and cancer patients. Germline V gene data show CDR1 as KGHSH and CDR2 as LQKENI. The CDR3 length is 16 residues. The V end was cut by 6 bases, the J end by 8 bases, with 26 bases between. Method: immunoSEQ multiplex PCR; TCRdb's copy keeps in-frame clones and lacks some. The sample shows about 140,000 clones, 94% of them seen only once. The sample comprised blood. The chain employs TRBV18 and TRBJ2-7; unclear D gene. The source of this sequence is a middle-aged man in good health. CDR3 loop: CASSLPLDGLFTQQYF. In DNA form, the CDR3 reads TGTGCCAGCTCCCTGCCCCTCGACGGATTGTTTACGCAGCAGTACTTC.